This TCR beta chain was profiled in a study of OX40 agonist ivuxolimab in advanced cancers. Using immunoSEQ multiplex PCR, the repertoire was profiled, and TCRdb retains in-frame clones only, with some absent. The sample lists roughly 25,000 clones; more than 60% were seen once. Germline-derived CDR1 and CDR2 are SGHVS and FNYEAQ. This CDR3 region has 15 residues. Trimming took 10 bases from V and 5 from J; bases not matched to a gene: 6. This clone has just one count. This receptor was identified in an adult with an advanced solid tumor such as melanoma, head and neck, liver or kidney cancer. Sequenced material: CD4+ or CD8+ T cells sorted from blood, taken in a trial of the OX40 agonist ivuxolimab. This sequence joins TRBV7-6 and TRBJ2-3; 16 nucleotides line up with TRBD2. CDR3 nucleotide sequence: TGTGCCACCGGGACTAGCGGGGGGGCTGGAGATACGCAGTATTTT. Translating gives CATGTSGGAGDTQYF. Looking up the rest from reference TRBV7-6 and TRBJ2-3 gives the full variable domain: GAGVSQSPRYKVTKRGQDVALRCDPISGHVSLYWYRQALGQGPEFLTYFNYEAQQDKSGLPNDRFSAERPEGSISTLTIQRTEQRDSAMYRCATGTSGGAGDTQYFGPGTRLTVL.